These 17 T cell receptor beta chains were all obtained from the same sample, sequenced in a study of control samples from healthy donors and cancer patients. TCRdb's table, derived via immunoSEQ multiplex PCR, lists solely in-frame clones and lacks some. The data show about 110,000 clones, under 90% seen once. Sequenced material: blood. The receptor set was obtained from a woman in her forties or fifties in good health.

CDR3 nucleotide sequence: TGTGCCAGCAGCGTAGGGACAGGGGGCTTCTATGGCTACACCTTC. This gives the protein CASSVGTGGFYGYTF. The chain recombines TRBV9 with TRBJ1-2; 11 nucleotides match TRBD1. There are 15 residues in the CDR3. Germline loops: CDR1 SGDLS, CDR2 YYNGEE. V lost 0 bases, J lost 4 bases, and 2 bases stayed unmatched.

This sequence joins TRBV18 and TRBJ1-2, with D possibly being TRBD1 (6 bases). In germline, CDR1 is KGHSH, CDR2 LQKENI. Trimming stripped 2 bases from V and 6 bases from J, with 10 bases between. CDR3 length equals 13 residues. In DNA form, the CDR3 reads TGTGCCAGCTCACCAAAAACAGGGCATGGCTACACCTTC. Translated: CASSPKTGHGYTF.

This clone was counted a few times. Other DNA sequences in this sample translate to the same CDR3. This sequence joins TRBV7-3 and TRBJ1-1; a possible D gene is TRBD1 (6 bases). V lost 5 bases and J 5 bases, leaving 12 bases between the germline ends. CDR3 length equals 13 residues. Germline CDR1 SGHTA, CDR2 FQGTGA. The CDR3 DNA sequence: TGTGCCAGCAGCCCGACAGGTGGGACTGAAGCTTTCTTT. Its protein product is CASSPTGGTEAFF.

The rearrangement links TRBV19 to TRBJ2-7, with a possible D match to TRBD2 (6 bases). CDR1 and CDR2 from the germline V gene are LNHDA and SQIVND (reference sequence). V lost 4 bases and J lost 3, with 10 bases in between. This CDR3 region has 13 residues. Here the CDR3 reads CASSTRGLYEQYF. CDR3 DNA: TGTGCCAGTAGTACGAGGGGACTCTACGAGCAGTACTTC.

The chain is built from TRBV27 and TRBJ1-2; 12 positions match TRBD1. V shed 3 bases and J 8 bases; nucleotides not matched to a gene: 10. This CDR3 contains 16 residues. The germline gives CDR1 MNHEY, CDR2 SMNVEV (reference sequence). The CDR3 DNA reads TGTGCCAGCAGTTTCCGATATCCGGGACAGGGGGCCGGCTACACCTTC. This encodes CASSFRYPGQGAGYTF.

The rearrangement joins TRBV19 to TRBJ1-5, with no clear D. The CDR3 has 12 residues. Trimming shortened V by 3 bases and J by 6 bases, and 6 bases separated the two germline ends. Looked up from germline, CDR1 is LNHDA and CDR2 is SQIVND (reference sequence). This CDR3 is CASSILGQPQHF. CDR3 nucleotides: TGTGCCAGTAGTATTTTGGGTCAGCCCCAGCATTTT.

As regards this clone: With a much larger clone just one base away, this may be a read error. Different DNA sequences within this sample yield the same CDR3. The CDR3 sequence is CASSSGQGLSYEQYF. CDR3 sequence (DNA): TGTGCCAGCAGCTCAGGACAGGGCCTCTCCTACGAGCAGTACTTC. The chain is built from TRBV7-9 and TRBJ2-7; TRBD1 matches 8 bases. V trimming: 4 bases; J trimming: 0 bases; junction bases outside the gene matches: 5. The CDR3 has 15 residues. The germline CDR1 and CDR2 sequences are SEHNR and FQNEAQ (reference sequence).

To note about this clone: This CDR3 is also generated by other DNA sequences in the sample. The chain joins TRBV6-5 to TRBJ2-2; no clear D gene. V was cut by 6 bases and J by 3 bases, with 5 bases left in between. Germline CDR1 reads MNHEY; CDR2 reads SVGAGI. This CDR3 is built from 12 residues. CDR3 region: CASSGYTGELFF. The CDR3 coding sequence is TGTGCCAGCAGCGGGTACACCGGGGAGCTGTTTTTT.

This clone was observed a single time. J is TRBJ1-2 and V is TRBV5-6; D possibly corresponds to TRBD1 (6 bases). The CDR3 extends over 14 amino acids. The V and J ends lost 4 bases and 3 bases respectively, with 13 bases between them. In germline, CDR1 is SGHDT, CDR2 YYEEEE. The CDR3 reads CASSVEQGYYGYTF. The CDR3 DNA sequence: TGTGCCAGCAGCGTCGAACAGGGATACTATGGCTACACCTTC. The variable domain in full, completed from reference TRBV5-6 and TRBJ1-2, reads DAGVTQSPTHLIKTRGQQVTLRCSPKSGHDTVSWYQQALGQGPQFIFQYYEEEERQRGNFPDRFSGHQFPNYSSELNVNALLLGDSALYLCASSVEQGYYGYTFGSGTRLTVV.

The chain carries TRBV6-6 and TRBJ1-5; D may be TRBD1 (6 bases). Trimming pared 2 bases from V and 4 bases from J, leaving 6 bases between. This CDR3 is built from 13 residues. The germline V gene encodes CDR1 MNHNY and CDR2 SVGAGI (reference sequence). The CDR3 DNA sequence: TGTGCCAGCAGTTACACAGGGAATCAGCCCCAGCATTTT. Its translation: CASSYTGNQPQHF.

V is TRBV7-6 and J is TRBJ2-3; no clear D. The CDR3 length is 12 residues. Trimming cost V 3 bases and J 5 bases, with 6 bases left between them. Germline V gene lookup returns CDR1 SGHVS and CDR2 FNYEAQ. As DNA, the CDR3 is TGTGCCAGCAGCTTTGCTGAAGATACGCAGTATTTT. Its translation: CASSFAEDTQYF. Full variable domain (outside the CDR3, taken from reference TRBV7-6 and TRBJ2-3): GAGVSQSPRYKVTKRGQDVALRCDPISGHVSLYWYRQALGQGPEFLTYFNYEAQQDKSGLPNDRFSAERPEGSISTLTIQRTEQRDSAMYRCASSFAEDTQYFGPGTRLTVL.

A few counts support this clone. The chain joins TRBV24-1 to TRBJ1-5; 8 bases agree with TRBD1. The CDR3 contains 15 residues. V was clipped by 4 bases and J by 7 bases; unmatched bases: 8. Germline V CDR1 and CDR2: KGHDR, SFDVKD. The CDR3 sequence: CATSDKQGVGQPQHF. In nucleotides, the CDR3 is TGTGCCACCAGTGACAAACAGGGGGTGGGACAGCCCCAGCATTTT.

This chain connects TRBV19 to TRBJ1-6, with D unclear. Trimming removed 1 base at V and 6 bases at J, with 7 bases between. The CDR3 consists of 14 residues. Germline lookup yields CDR1 LNHDA and CDR2 SQIVND (reference sequence). CDR3 loop: CASSIGQLNSPLHF. Written as DNA, the CDR3 is TGTGCCAGTAGTATAGGGCAGCTTAATTCACCCCTCCACTTT. The whole variable domain, remainder taken from reference TRBV19 and TRBJ1-6, is DGGITQSPKYLFRKEGQNVTLSCEQNLNHDAMYWYRQDPGQGLRLIYYSQIVNDFQKGDIAEGYSVSREKKESFPLTVTSAQKNPTAFYLCASSIGQLNSPLHFGNGTRLTVT.

The chain links TRBV9 to TRBJ2-3, with TRBD1 matching 10 bases. Looked up from germline, CDR1 is SGDLS and CDR2 is YYNGEE. V dropped 0 bases and J dropped 4; count of bases not matched to a gene: 5. This CDR3 spans 16 amino acids. Written as DNA, the CDR3 is TGTGCCAGCAGCGTAGGAGACAGGGGGCGGGCAGATACGCAGTATTTT. It is translated as CASSVGDRGRADTQYF.

CDR3 residues: CASSMPGLNTEAFF. DNA for the CDR3: TGTGCCAGTAGTATGCCGGGGCTGAACACTGAAGCTTTCTTT. J is TRBJ1-1 and V is TRBV19, with D possibly being TRBD1 (5 bases). The CDR3 is made up of 14 amino acids. Germline assignment: CDR1 LNHDA and CDR2 SQIVND (reference sequence). Trimming removed 3 bases at V and 0 bases at J, with 8 bases between.

Only one count was recorded for this clone. The rearrangement joins TRBV7-2 to TRBJ2-1, with D unclear. The CDR3 length is 16 residues. V was pared by 1 base and J by 7 bases, with 17 bases between. Germline assignment: CDR1 SGHTA and CDR2 FQGNSA. The CDR3 DNA sequence: TGTGCCAGCAGCTTAGTCGCCGCTAGACCAGAAAATGAGCAGTTCTTC. Translation gives CASSLVAARPENEQFF.

This chain connects TRBV23-1 to TRBJ2-1; possibly TRBD2 for D (6 bases). TRBV23-1 is recorded as an ORF, its role being uncertain. The CDR3 is 14 amino acids. The V end lost 2 bases, the J end lost 5 bases, and 10 bases lay between the germline ends. The CDR3 DNA sequence: TGCGCCAGCAGTCAAGGAACTAGCCACAATGAGCAGTTCTTC. Translation: CASSQGTSHNEQFF.